The sequence of this T cell receptor beta chain was determined in a study of CD8+CD57+ T cells in acquired aplastic anemia. Genomic DNA constituted the template upon which TCR beta VDJ and CDR3 profiling was performed. TCRdb reprocessed the reads with MiXCR, giving one entry per CDR3 protein. The sample contains 150,000 to 200,000 distinct CDR3 sequences, more than 45% of which appear only once. Sequencing was done on patients that had shown CD8+CD57+ cell expansion by flow cytometry. Patients were therapy-naive when their blood was sampled. The germline V gene encodes CDR1 LGHDT and CDR2 YNNKEL (reference sequence). The CDR3 consists of 16 residues. Study findings and constraints: Significant differences in CD8+ Simpson's diversity were not observed between patients and controls.

Remarks on this clonotype: Its cognate antigen is unknown. A read error may produce the germline difference seen at one junction end.

This TCR was sampled from a human donor with aplastic anemia. Sequences were obtained from sorted CD4+, CD8+, or CD8+CD57+ T cells (not recorded which) from PBMCs. This sequence joins TRBV3-1 and TRBJ2-3; D may match TRBD1 or TRBD2 (5 bases each). CDR3 nucleotide sequence: TGTGCCAGCAGCCAAGATAATGGGGGTCAAGGAGATGCGCAGTATTTT. Translated: CASSQDNGGQGDAQYF.